The 30 T cell receptor beta chains given below trace back to one sample, sequenced in a study of blood T cell repertoires in COVID-19. The table came from immunoSEQ multiplex PCR; TCRdb's copy has only in-frame clones and leaves some out. The sample shows 150,000 to 200,000 clones, about 80% of them seen only once. Sequencing was performed on peripheral blood. These receptors came from a woman between 70 and 85 years old with acute or convalescent COVID-19.

The chain joins TRBV19 to TRBJ1-2, with D maybe TRBD1 (6 bases). The CDR3 extends over 15 amino acids. The germline V gene encodes CDR1 LNHDA and CDR2 SQIVND (reference sequence). V was shortened by 5 bases and J by 2 bases, with 15 bases between the two germline ends. CDR3 region: CASSAVSQGNYGYTF. Written as DNA, the CDR3 is TGTGCCAGTAGTGCCGTGTCACAGGGCAACTATGGCTACACCTTC.

There are a few counts of this clone. The chain links TRBV10-2 to TRBJ2-6; 9 nucleotides line up with TRBD1. This CDR3 is 16 amino acids long. The V gene end was trimmed by 8 bases and the J gene end by 0 bases; junction bases not matched to a gene: 5. Germline V gene sequence: CDR1 WSHSY, CDR2 SAAADI. DNA for the CDR3: TGCGCCAGCCGAATGACAGGGGGCTCTGGGGCCAACGTCCTGACTTTC. This sequence encodes CASRMTGGSGANVLTF.

This clone was seen only once. The V gene is TRBV19, the J gene TRBJ2-1; 8 bases map to TRBD1. Germline CDR1 LNHDA, CDR2 SQIVND (reference sequence). The CDR3 runs 17 residues. Trimming took 3 bases from V and 2 from J; bases not matched to a gene: 9. The CDR3 region has the DNA TGTGCCAGTAGTATCGTCAGATCGGGACAGGCCTACAATGAGCAGTTCTTC. Translation gives CASSIVRSGQAYNEQFF.

This sequence joins TRBV4-2 and TRBJ1-6; perhaps TRBD1 as D (5 bases). CDR1 and CDR2 from the germline V gene are LGHNA and YNFKEQ. The ends were cut back, 2 bases at V and 6 bases at J, with 11 bases in the middle. This CDR3 comprises 15 residues. CDR3 in DNA: TGTGCCAGCAGCCAAACCAGGGTCGCTAATTCACCCCTCCACTTT. Amino acids: CASSQTRVANSPLHF.

This chain connects TRBV18 to TRBJ2-7, with D possibly matching TRBD1 (5 bases). The germline CDR1 and CDR2 sequences are KGHSH and LQKENI. With 3 bases removed from V and 4 bases from J, the gap between germline ends came to 10 bases. The CDR3 covers 13 residues. Here the CDR3 reads CASSPDIIYEQYF. The CDR3 DNA is TGTGCCAGCTCACCGGACATCATTTACGAGCAGTACTTC.

V gene TRBV28 combines with J gene TRBJ2-7, with a tentative D call TRBD1 (6 bases). This CDR3 comprises 11 residues. Trimming shortened V by 7 bases and J by 4 bases, and 8 bases separated the two germline ends. Germline CDR1 reads MDHEN; CDR2 reads SYDVKM. The CDR3 bases are TGTGCCAGCACCAGGGGTTACGAGCAGTACTTC. The encoded protein is CASTRGYEQYF.

The chain employs TRBV21-1 and TRBJ1-6; the D call in the table, TRBD1, was not verified against the DNA. TRBV21-1 is a pseudogene. The CDR3 spans 14 residues. The CDR3 coding sequence is TGTGCCAGCAGCAAAGACAGGAATAATTCACCCCTCCACTTT. Its protein is CASSKDRNNSPLHF.

The V call is TRBV13, the J call TRBJ2-3; 9 bases map to TRBD2. J lost 6 bases, V lost 1 base, and 5 bases had no gene match. Germline CDR1 and CDR2: PRHDT and FYEKMQ (reference sequence). The CDR3 runs to 15 residues. CDR3 coding DNA: TGTGCCAGCAGCTTAGAGCGGGGGGCCTCGGATACGCAGTATTTT. Translating gives CASSLERGASDTQYF.

This rearrangement joins TRBV4-3 to TRBJ2-1, with 9 bases that match TRBD2. The germline V gene has CDR1 LGHNA and CDR2 YSLEER. J lost 4 bases, V lost 0 bases, and 1 base had no gene match. The CDR3 is made up of 15 amino acids. The CDR3 nucleotides are TGCGCCAGCAGCCAAGAAACTAGCGGGTACAATGAGCAGTTCTTC. Protein sequence: CASSQETSGYNEQFF.

V gene TRBV29-1 combines with J gene TRBJ2-1; D is possibly TRBD2 (5 bases). Germline V lookup: CDR1 SQVTM, CDR2 ANQGSEA. Trimming shortened V by 2 bases and J by 6 bases, and 14 bases separated the two germline ends. The CDR3 covers 14 residues. CDR3 sequence: CSVEYGSGSNEQFF. The CDR3, as DNA: TGCAGCGTTGAATACGGGTCGGGGAGCAATGAGCAGTTCTTC.

V is TRBV6-1 and J is TRBJ1-2, with D possibly TRBD1 on 5 matching bases. The CDR3 covers 13 residues. The germline gives CDR1 MNHNS, CDR2 SASEGT. Trimming took off 3 bases at V and 4 bases at J, with 9 bases between the two ends. CDR3 in amino acids: CASSEGLGYGYTF. The CDR3 DNA is TGTGCCAGCAGTGAGGGACTGGGCTATGGCTACACCTTC.

This clone occurred a few times. The chain links TRBV28 to TRBJ2-3; the match to TRBD1 covers 7 bases. The germline V gene encodes CDR1 MDHEN and CDR2 SYDVKM. V shed 7 bases and J 6 bases; nucleotides not matched to a gene: 10. The CDR3 runs 14 residues. In nucleotides, the CDR3 is TGTGCCAGCATTTCGGGACAGTTCACTGATACGCAGTATTTT. This codes for CASISGQFTDTQYF.

The chain carries TRBV6-1 and TRBJ2-1, with 8 bases identical to TRBD2. The germline V gene encodes CDR1 MNHNS and CDR2 SASEGT. The junction had 3 bases not matched to a gene; V was cut back by 2 bases and J by 0 bases. The CDR3 has 16 amino acids. The CDR3 sequence: CASSEPGRASYNEQFF. CDR3 coding DNA: TGTGCCAGCAGTGAACCCGGGAGGGCCTCCTACAATGAGCAGTTCTTC.

The V gene is TRBV5-1, the J gene TRBJ2-5; 7 bases match TRBD2. The ends lost 5 bases at V and 2 bases at J; junction bases unmatched: 9. The CDR3 runs to 15 residues. From germline, CDR1 is SGHRS and CDR2 YFSETQ. CDR3 sequence: CASRAGPTRQETQYF. Here the CDR3 DNA reads TGCGCCAGCAGAGCGGGACCTACGCGTCAAGAGACCCAGTACTTC.

V usage is TRBV25-1 and J usage is TRBJ1-6, with D uncertain. With 2 bases removed from V and 9 bases from J, the gap between germline ends came to 11 bases. Germline V gene sequence: CDR1 MGHDK, CDR2 SYGVNS. This CDR3 spans 14 amino acids. In DNA form, the CDR3 reads TGTGCCAGCAGTGAAACAGTAGGGAGTTCACCCCTCCACTTT. It is translated as CASSETVGSSPLHF.

The chain uses TRBV12-3 or TRBV12-4 and TRBJ2-3; D unresolved. The V end was cut by 2 bases, the J end by 6 bases, with 9 bases between. The CDR3 consists of 13 residues. This CDR3 is CASSLTRKDTQYF. The CDR3 bases are TGTGCCAGCAGTTTAACGAGGAAGGATACGCAGTATTTT.

This clone was counted once. The genes are TRBV19 and TRBJ2-2, with no clear D. The CDR3 consists of 14 residues. Trimming took 6 bases from V and 1 from J, leaving 9 bases between them. Germline-derived CDR1 and CDR2 are LNHDA and SQIVND (reference sequence). The CDR3, as DNA: TGTGCCAGTAGATTTCCGGTGAACACCGGGGAGCTGTTTTTT. This encodes CASRFPVNTGELFF.

V gene TRBV28 combines with J gene TRBJ1-6; D remains unclear. Trimming left V 1 base short and J 7 bases short, with 8 bases between. Germline loops: CDR1 MDHEN, CDR2 SYDVKM. The CDR3 length is 14 residues. Written as DNA, the CDR3 is TGTGCCAGCAGTTTATTACGGCGGAATTCACCCCTCCACTTT. Translating gives CASSLLRRNSPLHF.

The V and J genes are TRBV7-9 and TRBJ2-2; D might be TRBD1 (6 bases). The CDR3 is 17 amino acids. V lost 4 bases and J lost 4, with 19 bases in between. CDR1 and CDR2 from the germline V gene are SEHNR and FQNEAQ (reference sequence). CDR3 nucleotides: TGTGCCAGCAGCTCTAACCAAATCGGACAGACCACCGGGGAGCTGTTTTTT. Translated, it gives CASSSNQIGQTTGELFF.

Ten or more counts support this clone. The chain uses TRBV7-2 and TRBJ2-4; 8 bases align to TRBD2. Germline V CDR1 and CDR2: SGHTA, FQGNSA. CDR3 size: 16 residues. J lost 5 bases, V lost 1 base, and 7 bases had no gene match. The chain's CDR3 is CASSLVSGGGENIQYF. The DNA of the CDR3 is TGTGCCAGCAGCTTAGTAAGCGGGGGTGGAGAAAACATTCAGTACTTC.

V usage is TRBV27 and J usage is TRBJ2-1; D uncertain. The CDR3 runs to 15 residues. Germline V lookup: CDR1 MNHEY, CDR2 SMNVEV (reference sequence). The CDR3 DNA reads TGTGCGGCCCAAGGTGGGCCAAGCTCCTACAATGAGCAGTTCTTC. It codes for CAAQGGPSSYNEQFF.

With respect to this clone: The same CDR3 can be traced to other DNA sequences in this sample. The chain recombines TRBV7-2 with TRBJ2-1; no reliable D call. Trimming left V 1 base short and J 4 bases short, with 8 bases between. Germline V gene sequence: CDR1 SGHTA, CDR2 FQGNSA. This CDR3 spans 14 amino acids. CDR3 bases: TGTGCCAGCAGCTTAGGAGCAGGTTACAATGAGCAGTTCTTC. Its translation is CASSLGAGYNEQFF.

The chain recombines TRBV13 with TRBJ2-7; 7 positions match TRBD1. In germline, CDR1 is PRHDT, CDR2 FYEKMQ (reference sequence). The CDR3 sequence is 14 residues long. V lost 6 bases to trimming and J lost 1 base; unmatched junction nucleotides: 6. The CDR3 sequence is CASSYGTVSYEQYF. CDR3 in DNA: TGTGCCAGCAGTTACGGGACAGTGTCCTACGAGCAGTACTTC.

The rearrangement uses TRBV30 and TRBJ2-5; 9 bases agree with TRBD2. The CDR3 has 14 residues. V shed 0 bases and J 4 bases; nucleotides not matched to a gene: 3. The germline CDR1 and CDR2 sequences are GTSNPN and SVGIG (reference sequence). The DNA for the CDR3 is TGTGCCTGGAGTGTACAAGCGGGGGGAGAGACCCAGTACTTC. Translating gives CAWSVQAGGETQYF.

V usage is TRBV7-8 and J usage is TRBJ1-2; perhaps TRBD1 as D (5 bases). The CDR3 contains 15 residues. The V end lost 1 base, the J end lost 5 bases, and 14 bases lay between the germline ends. In germline, CDR1 is SGHVS, CDR2 FQNEAQ. The CDR3 region has the DNA TGTGCCAGCAGCTTAGATGGGGCGGTGGGGTATGGCTACACCTTC. Amino acid sequence: CASSLDGAVGYGYTF.

The genes are TRBV6-2 or TRBV6-3 and TRBJ2-3, with D unclear. CDR1 is MNHEY, CDR2 SVGEGT, per germline. The CDR3 is 20 amino acids. The V end was cut by 4 bases, the J end by 0 bases, with 26 bases between. Here the CDR3 DNA reads TGTGCCAGCAGTTTCGAATCTGGGCCAGGCACCGAAGAAAGCACAGATACGCAGTATTTT. It codes for CASSFESGPGTEESTDTQYF.

This clone has just a few counts. V and J are TRBV5-1 and TRBJ2-1; 8 bases agree with TRBD1. CDR1 SGHRS and CDR2 YFSETQ come from the germline V gene. The trim removed 4 bases at V and 8 bases at J, leaving 14 bases unmatched. This CDR3 contains 16 residues. The CDR3 DNA follows: TGCGCCAGCAGCGGGGGGACAGGACGACCCTCTGATGAGCAGTTCTTC. It specifies CASSGGTGRPSDEQFF.

The rearrangement uses TRBV5-5 and TRBJ2-2, with a tentative D call TRBD2 (5 bases). CDR3 size: 15 residues. Germline lookup yields CDR1 SGHKS and CDR2 YYEKEE (reference sequence). The ends were cut back, 2 bases at V and 4 bases at J, with 12 bases in the middle. The CDR3 bases are TGTGCCAGCAGCTTCGGTGGGAGAGGCACCGGGGAGCTGTTTTTT. This sequence encodes CASSFGGRGTGELFF.

This clone was recorded a few times. The V gene is TRBV4-2, the J gene TRBJ1-3, with TRBD1 identical over 8 bases. V lost 0 bases and J lost 3; bases outside the gene matches: 4. In germline, CDR1 is LGHNA, CDR2 YNFKEQ. This CDR3 spans 16 amino acids. CDR3 region: CASSQEGRGLGNTIYF. Written as DNA, the CDR3 is TGTGCCAGCAGCCAAGAGGGCAGGGGGCTTGGAAACACCATATATTTT.

This chain joins TRBV20-1 and TRBJ2-1, with a weak D call TRBD2 (5 bases). Germline V gives CDR1 DFQATT, CDR2 SNEGSKA (reference sequence). This CDR3 has 10 residues. V lost 1 base to trimming and J lost 10 bases, with 5 bases between them. CDR3 region: CSARGLEQFF. The CDR3 coding sequence is TGCAGTGCTAGAGGACTAGAGCAGTTCTTC.